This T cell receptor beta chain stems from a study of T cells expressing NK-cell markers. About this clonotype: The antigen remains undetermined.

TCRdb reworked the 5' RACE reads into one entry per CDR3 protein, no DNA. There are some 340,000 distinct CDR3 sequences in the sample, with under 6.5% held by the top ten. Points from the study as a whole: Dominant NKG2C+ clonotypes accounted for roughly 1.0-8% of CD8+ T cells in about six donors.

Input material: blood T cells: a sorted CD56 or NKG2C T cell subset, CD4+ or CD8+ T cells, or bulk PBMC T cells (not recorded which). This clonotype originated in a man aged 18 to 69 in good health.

CDR3 protein: CASSLAPRFTEAFF. The chain is built from TRBV5-5 and TRBJ1-1; absent DNA, TCRdb's TRBD1 call cannot be checked. Looked up from germline, CDR1 is SGHKS and CDR2 is YYEKEE (reference sequence). The CDR3 length is 14 residues. Looking up the rest from reference TRBV5-5 and TRBJ1-1 gives the full variable domain: DAGVTQSPTHLIKTRGQQVTLRCSPISGHKSVSWYQQVLGQGPQFIFQYYEKEERGRGNFPDRFSARQFPNYSSELNVNALLLGDSALYLCASSLAPRFTEAFFGQGTRLTVV.